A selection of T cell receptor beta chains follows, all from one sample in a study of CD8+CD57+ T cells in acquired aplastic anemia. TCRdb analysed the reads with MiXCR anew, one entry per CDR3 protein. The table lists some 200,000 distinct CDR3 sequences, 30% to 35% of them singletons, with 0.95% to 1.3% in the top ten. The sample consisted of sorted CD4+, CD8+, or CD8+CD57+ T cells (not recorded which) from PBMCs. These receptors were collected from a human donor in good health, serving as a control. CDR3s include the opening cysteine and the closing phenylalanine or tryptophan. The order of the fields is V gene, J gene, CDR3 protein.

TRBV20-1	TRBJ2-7	CSYSGTGKSEQYF
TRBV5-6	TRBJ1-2	CASTEQGDYGYTF
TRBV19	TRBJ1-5	CASSIFGVNQPQHF
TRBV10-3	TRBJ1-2	CAIRDLGGKGYTF
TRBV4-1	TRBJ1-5	CASSQEFANQPQHF
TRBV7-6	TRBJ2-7	CASSPLGGEQYF
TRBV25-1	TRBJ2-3	CASMSVGTQYF
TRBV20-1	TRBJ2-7	CSANSGTGILYEQYF
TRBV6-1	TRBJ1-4	CASSGWGAREKLFF
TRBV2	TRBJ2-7	CASSTSGTSGKNSYEQYF
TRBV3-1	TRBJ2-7	CASSPAGRSSYEQYF
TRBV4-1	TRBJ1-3	CASSRSGTGGGNTIYF
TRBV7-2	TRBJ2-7	CASSLLGGGAYEQYF
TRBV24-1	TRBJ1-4	CATSRDGQGANEKLFF
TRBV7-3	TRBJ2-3	CASSSTRGLTDTQYF
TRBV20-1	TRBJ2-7	CSARDPLAASYEQYF
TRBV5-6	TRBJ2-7	CASSLRVAAYEQYF
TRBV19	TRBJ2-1	CASSRTGDSIEQFF
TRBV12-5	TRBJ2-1	CASVLVESYNEQFF
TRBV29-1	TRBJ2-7	CSVVSSGRYPTYEQYF
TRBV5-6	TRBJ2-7	CASSWGQTSYEQYF